The present T cell receptor beta chain was sequenced within a study of T cell responses to AZD1222 COVID-19 vaccine. Study-wide results and caveats: Regions left unmutated in variants are reportedly the target of nearly half of spike-specific TCRs. Repertoire collection took place solely once the T cell response had peaked. The donor cohort was predominantly white British with a female majority, and clonal diversity may have been underestimated. Regions 160-218 and 743-854 held dominance among vaccine-associated CD4 TCRs, which spanned spike.

As regards this clone: Its antigen is undetermined.

The method was immunoSEQ multiplex PCR; TCRdb's version includes in-frame clones alone and lacks a portion of them. The sample records about 180,000 clones, about 86% being singletons. The TCR was taken from an adult who received the AZD1222 COVID-19 vaccine. Sample: peripheral blood, taken 28 days after the second AZD1222 dose.

The DNA of the CDR3 is TGTGCCAGCAGCTTAACCCAGTTTAGCAATCTATATGGCTACACCTTC. Translating it yields CASSLTQFSNLYGYTF. The J gene is TRBJ1-2, the V gene TRBV7-6; D is unclear. Germline lookup yields CDR1 SGHVS and CDR2 FNYEAQ. The V and J ends lost 2 bases and 5 bases respectively, with 18 bases between them. The CDR3 runs to 16 residues. Filled out from reference TRBV7-6 and TRBJ1-2, the complete variable domain reads GAGVSQSPRYKVTKRGQDVALRCDPISGHVSLYWYRQALGQGPEFLTYFNYEAQQDKSGLPNDRFSAERPEGSISTLTIQRTEQRDSAMYRCASSLTQFSNLYGYTFGSGTRLTVV.